This T cell receptor beta chain was observed in a study of T cell repertoires in cytomegalovirus infection. The germline V gene has CDR1 SGHTA and CDR2 FQGNSA. V dropped 0 bases and J dropped 2 bases, with 8 bases sitting between them. CDR3 length: 14 residues. A single record per CDR3 protein comes from TCRdb applying MiXCR to the reads. The table lists just under 300,000 distinct CDR3 sequences, 9.6% of them singletons. This clonotype was picked up many times. The V gene is TRBV7-2, the J gene TRBJ2-7; D unresolved. Sequencing input: PBMCs. This sequence originates from a human donor in good health (CMV status not recorded). Some clones in this sample may be carry-over from other donors' samples. The CDR3 region has the DNA TGTGCCAGCAGCTTAGCGCCGGCTACCTACGAGCAGTACTTC. Its translation is CASSLAPATYEQYF.